This entry lists 10 T cell receptor beta chains sequenced from one sample in a study of response to subunit inactivated influenza vaccine. TCRdb re-derived calls from the RT-PCR reads in MiXCR, one entry per CDR3 protein. This repertoire shows some 540,000 distinct CDR3 sequences, around a quarter found once; its top ten account for 2.5% to 3%. These same data were also listed under a study on T cells expressing NK-cell markers. That source reports: Libraries used 5'RACE template switching adding universal primer site and UMIs.

This sample comprised CD4+ T cells sorted from PBMCs, obtained approximately 13 days after vaccination. These receptors were taken from a middle-aged man who received an inactivated influenza vaccine.

The rearrangement uses TRBV12-3 or TRBV12-4 and TRBJ1-5; 9 bases match TRBD1. The CDR3 totals 15 residues. Trimming removed 4 bases from V and 3 bases from J; junction bases left unmatched: 4. Written as DNA, the CDR3 is TGTGCCAGCAGTTGGACAGGGGCGACCAATCAGCCCCAGCATTTT. As protein: CASSWTGATNQPQHF.

V and J are TRBV3-1 and TRBJ1-1; D unresolved. Germline lookup yields CDR1 LGHDT and CDR2 YNNKEL (reference sequence). This CDR3 region has 12 residues. The V gene lost 1 base and the J gene lost 8 bases, with 8 bases spanning the gap. CDR3 in amino acids: CASSQVAGEAFF. CDR3 nucleotides: TGTGCCAGCAGCCAAGTTGCAGGAGAAGCTTTCTTT. The complete variable domain, with remaining parts taken from reference TRBV3-1 and TRBJ1-1, reads DTAVSQTPKYLVTQMGNDKSIKCEQNLGHDTMYWYKQDSKKFLKIMFSYNNKELIINETVPNRFSPKSPDKAHLNLHINSLELGDSAVYFCASSQVAGEAFFGQGTRLTVV.

This chain uses TRBV20-1 with TRBJ2-1; D not certain. CDR1 is DFQATT, CDR2 SNEGSKA, per germline (reference sequence). The CDR3 is made up of 12 amino acids. V lost 5 bases to trimming and J lost 3 bases, with 8 bases between them. This CDR3 reads CSAAVDYNEQFF. CDR3 DNA sequence: TGCAGTGCTGCCGTAGACTACAATGAGCAGTTCTTC.

This rearrangement joins TRBV6-5 to TRBJ2-7; D unresolved. Trimming removed 4 bases at V and 3 bases at J, with 16 bases between. Germline V gene sequence: CDR1 MNHEY, CDR2 SVGAGI. This CDR3 has 15 residues. DNA of the CDR3: TGTGCCAGCAGTTCCTGGACGATCGGCAGCTACGAGCAGTACTTC. Residues: CASSSWTIGSYEQYF.

About this clonotype itself: This may be a read error, as it is one base from a much larger clone. This sequence joins TRBV7-9 and TRBJ2-3; the D is unclear. From germline, CDR1 is SEHNR and CDR2 FQNEAQ (reference sequence). Trimming pared 4 bases from V and 2 bases from J, leaving 4 bases between. CDR3 length equals 12 residues. CDR3 loop: CASSSVTDTQYF. The CDR3 DNA follows: TGTGCCAGCAGCTCCGTCACAGATACGCAGTATTTT.

This clonotype has just a few counts. This chain links TRBV2 with TRBJ1-3; D remains unclear. V lost 6 bases to trimming and J lost 3 bases, with 15 bases between them. Per germline, CDR1 SNHLY and CDR2 FYNNEI. The CDR3 has 15 residues. DNA of the CDR3: TGTGCCAGCAGGGAGTATCGGGAGATTGGAAACACCATATATTTT. It yields the protein CASREYREIGNTIYF.

The chain joins TRBV18 to TRBJ1-4; no clear D gene. From germline, CDR1 is KGHSH and CDR2 LQKENI. V shed 5 bases and J shed 0 bases, with 7 bases lying between them. This CDR3 is built from 14 residues. The CDR3 DNA reads TGTGCCAGCTCAGCCGGGACAACTAATGAAAAACTGTTTTTT. It translates to CASSAGTTNEKLFF.

In its sample, this clonotype was seen a few times. The J gene is TRBJ2-6, the V gene TRBV7-2, with D possibly being TRBD1 (6 bases). From germline, CDR1 is SGHTA and CDR2 FQGNSA. The CDR3 is made up of 18 amino acids. Deletions cut 0 bases from V and 7 bases from J, with 19 bases between. The CDR3, as DNA: TGTGCCAGCAGCTTAGCCCGCAGGGGAAGTAACCTCGCCAACGTCCTGACTTTC. Protein: CASSLARRGSNLANVLTF.

The chain combines TRBV7-9 with TRBJ1-5; 12 bases are a match to TRBD1. This CDR3 spans 16 amino acids. CDR1 is SEHNR and CDR2 is FQNEAQ in the germline V gene (reference sequence). After removal of 4 bases from V and 2 bases from J, the junction contained 3 bases not matched to a gene. CDR3 region: CASSWGQGAGNQPQHF. Written as DNA, the CDR3 is TGTGCCAGCAGCTGGGGACAGGGGGCCGGCAATCAGCCCCAGCATTTT.

This clonotype was found a few times. The rearrangement uses TRBV20-1 and TRBJ2-5, with D maybe TRBD1 (6 bases). This CDR3 is 12 amino acids long. V was shortened by 6 bases and J by 5 bases, with 13 bases between the two germline ends. Germline assignment: CDR1 DFQATT and CDR2 SNEGSKA (reference sequence). In nucleotides, the CDR3 is TGCAGTGCCAACCGCAGGGGTGAGACCCAGTACTTC. Its protein product is CSANRRGETQYF.